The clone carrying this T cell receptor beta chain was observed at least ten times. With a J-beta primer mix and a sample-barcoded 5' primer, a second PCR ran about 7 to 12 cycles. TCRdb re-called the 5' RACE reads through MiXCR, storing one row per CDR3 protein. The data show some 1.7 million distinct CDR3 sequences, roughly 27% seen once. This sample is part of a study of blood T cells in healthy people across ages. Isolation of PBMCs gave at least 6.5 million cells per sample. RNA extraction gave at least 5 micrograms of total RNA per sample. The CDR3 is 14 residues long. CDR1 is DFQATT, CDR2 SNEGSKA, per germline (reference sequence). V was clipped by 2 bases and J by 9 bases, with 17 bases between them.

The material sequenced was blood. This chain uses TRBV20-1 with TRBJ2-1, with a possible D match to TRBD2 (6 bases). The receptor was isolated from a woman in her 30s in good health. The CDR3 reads CSARQGGRTGEQFF. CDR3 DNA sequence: TGCAGTGCTAGACAAGGTGGGAGGACGGGTGAGCAGTTCTTC.